A single TCR beta chain is shown here with its context. Its cognate antigen is unknown. The data stem from a study of T cell responses to AZD1222 COVID-19 vaccine. Broader study findings: A rise in Spike-specific TCR breadth and depth followed two AZD1222 doses. Variant regions that are unmutated are reportedly the target of nearly half of spike-specific TCRs. Spike regions recognized by vaccine-associated CD4 TCRs spanned the protein, led by 160-218 and 743-854. A mostly white British donor set with more females was recruited, and clonal diversity was possibly underestimated.

This table comes from immunoSEQ multiplex PCR, and its TCRdb copy is limited to in-frame clones, with some not included. The sample consists of roughly 140,000 clones, over 80% of them appearing once. This TCR was sampled from an adult in good health. Material: peripheral blood, obtained on day 0 of MenACWY control vaccination.

CDR3 DNA sequence: TGTGCCAGCAGGAGAGGACCCGGGACCGATTACGAGCAGTACTTC. The encoded protein is CASRRGPGTDYEQYF. The chain carries TRBV27 and TRBJ2-7; D is perhaps TRBD1 or TRBD2 (5 bases each). The CDR3 covers 15 residues. Trimming stripped 6 bases from V and 4 bases from J, with 19 bases between. The V gene's germline CDR1 is MNHEY and CDR2 SMNVEV (reference sequence).